The entry that follows covers one TCR beta chain sequence. Antigen: not known. The CDR3 has 13 residues. Germline V gene lookup returns CDR1 SNHLY and CDR2 FYNNEI. V shed 3 bases and J shed 10 bases, with 15 bases lying between them. Loaded into unsorted PBMC replicate PCRs was about 330 ng DNA, 25,000 to 30,000 T cell genomes. Unsorted PBMC DNA went through sequencing on ten immunoSEQ deep assay plates. Method: immunoSEQ multiplex PCR; TCRdb's copy keeps in-frame clones and lacks some. The repertoire holds about 480,000 clones, with about four fifths as singletons. The data stem from a study of shared clonotypes between healthy human individuals. The study's findings and limits: Sequencing depth was a factor that was expected to affect clonotype sharing among donors. Tissue TCR repertoires likely differ from these blood-only repertoires.

The chain links TRBV2 to TRBJ1-1; D remains ambiguous. Source material: PBMCs. This clonotype was obtained from a woman aged 40 to 49 in good health. Some clones in this sample may be carry-over from other donors' samples. This CDR3 reads CASSDGITGLAFF. CDR3 coding DNA: TGTGCCAGCAGTGATGGAATTACGGGGTTAGCTTTCTTT.